The entry below describes one T cell receptor (beta chain). Each CDR3 protein gets one entry after TCRdb re-called the 5' RACE reads with MiXCR. This sample carries just over 300,000 distinct CDR3 sequences, about a fifth of them seen once, and the ten largest clones take around 3.2%. This sample was included in a study of CD8 T cells in ankylosing spondylitis. The sequence came from a female donor with ankylosing spondylitis or in good health (not recorded which). The sample consisted of blood, either unsorted or a sorted T cell fraction (not recorded which).

In DNA, the CDR3 is TGCAGCGTCCGGACTAGCGGGGATTCAGAGTTCTTC. As protein: CSVRTSGDSEFF. The chain recombines TRBV29-1 with TRBJ2-1; TRBD2 matches at 12 bases. The CDR3 spans 12 residues. V shed 6 bases and J 14 bases; nucleotides not matched to a gene: 8. From germline, CDR1 is SQVTM and CDR2 ANQGSEA.